This record covers a single T cell receptor (beta chain). The antigen remains undetermined. Clones were sequenced by immunoSEQ multiplex PCR, and TCRdb holds only the in-frame ones, with some missing. This table has some 50,000 clones, about 67% appearing once. Subsequent to a culture period of about ten days, CD4+ T cells were isolated. This sample was taken from a study of vaccination effects on CD4 cells after COVID-19. Findings and caveats of the study: Early timepoints after infection were absent, and convalescent patients were few in the study.

This CDR3 comprises 14 residues. CDR1 and CDR2 from the germline V gene are LNHDA and SQIVND (reference sequence). Between the trimmed V and J ends, which lost 6 bases and 2 bases, there was a span of 14 bases. The source was CD4+ T cells from PBMCs cultured without peptide, collected before COVID-19 vaccination. This rearrangement joins TRBV19 to TRBJ2-7, with a weak D call TRBD2 (7 bases). The clonotype comes from a human donor who received a COVID-19 vaccine. Written as DNA, the CDR3 is TGTGCCAGTAGCGTAACAGGGACTACCTACGAGCAGTACTTC. This gives the protein CASSVTGTTYEQYF.